The entry below gives a single TCR beta chain sequence along with its context. No cognate antigen has been identified for it. No much larger clone is present one base from it, and per-base qualities are unavailable. TCRbeta CDR3 regions were amplified from genomic DNA by means of the immunoSEQ Assay, a bias-controlled multiplex PCR. Under the source paper's analysis protocol: The number of nucleated cells in each sample was estimated by amplification of reference gene primers within the assay. To quantify the absolute abundance of each unique TCRbeta CDR3 rearrangement, sequence reads were collapsed and filtered. For each sample, productive Simpson clonality was calculated as the square root of Simpson's diversity index over productive rearrangements. Here the immuneACCESS table is served through TCRdb, limited to in-frame sequences with V and J called. Missing clones are a known gap in these copies; in checked studies unresolved V genes cover under half, and the rest lacks a known reason. The V and J calls and the clone size are those of that table, but D and trimming were determined from the DNA. The sample data list under 150,000 clones, and 65% to 85% of these were observed just once. More than 3.5% of the sample belongs to the ten largest clones.

This specimen comes from a study of blood T cell repertoires in COVID-19 (dated by TCRdb to the early 2020s). At the level of the whole study: Collaborator samples came from the United States, Italy and Spain and covered acute and convalescent phases of COVID-19. The prospective study material was composed of cDNA or gDNA derived from T cells, B-cell-depleted T cells, or PBMCs. Deeply sampled blood TCRbeta repertoires from subjects exposed to, actively infected with, or recovered from COVID-19 were included in the dataset. The repertoires were made available in a free public database intended to serve as a resource for research on the immune response to SARS-CoV-2. The samples were drawn from two sources: the first 160 participants of the ongoing ImmuneRACE study, and fewer than 1,500 subjects contributed by 6 global collaborators. Sample metadata almost always included a de-identified subject ID, COVID-19 status, age in years and sex. HLA class I and class II types, where available, came from metadata supplied by the sample provider rather than from assay-based typing. On the study overall, not on this receptor specifically: Clinical and demographic metadata were provided uncurated, with the amount varying by source and participant.

Collaborating institutions collected whole blood in K2EDTA tubes following their own protocols. For TCRbeta analysis, collaborators shipped samples in one of three forms: frozen whole blood, isolated PBMCs, or DNA extracted from either of those sample types. The V and J ends are trimmed by 4 bases and 3 bases, leaving 9 bases between them. The CDR3 measures 13 amino acids from cysteine to phenylalanine. The read is trimmed to its CDR3 DNA, 39 bases read in frame from base 1. From a lookup of the germline V gene, CDR1 and CDR2 are MDHEN and SYDVKM. The material sequenced was peripheral blood. The rearranged segments are TRBV28 and TRBJ1-2; no confident D gene assignment can be made. This clonotype was sampled from an older woman with acute or convalescent COVID-19. The DNA reads TGTGCCAGCAGTTCAACACGCTACTATGGCTACACCTTC. Translation gives CASSSTRYYGYTF.